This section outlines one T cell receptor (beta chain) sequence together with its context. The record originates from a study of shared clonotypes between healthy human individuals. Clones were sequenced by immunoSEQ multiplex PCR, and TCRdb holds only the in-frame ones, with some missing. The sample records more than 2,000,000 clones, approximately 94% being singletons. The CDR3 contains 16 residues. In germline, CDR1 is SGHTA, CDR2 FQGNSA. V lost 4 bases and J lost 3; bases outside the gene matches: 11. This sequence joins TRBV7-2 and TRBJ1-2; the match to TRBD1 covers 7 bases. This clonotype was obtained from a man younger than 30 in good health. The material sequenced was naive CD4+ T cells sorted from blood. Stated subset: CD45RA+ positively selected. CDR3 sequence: CASSYGQGGLDYGYTF. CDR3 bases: TGTGCCAGCAGCTACGGGCAGGGGGGACTTGACTATGGCTACACCTTC. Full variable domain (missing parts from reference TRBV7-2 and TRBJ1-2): GAGVSQSPSNKVTEKGKDVELRCDPISGHTALYWYRQSLGQGLEFLIYFQGNSAPDKSGLPSDRFSAERTGGSVSTLTIQRTQQEDSAVYLCASSYGQGGLDYGYTFGSGTRLTVV.